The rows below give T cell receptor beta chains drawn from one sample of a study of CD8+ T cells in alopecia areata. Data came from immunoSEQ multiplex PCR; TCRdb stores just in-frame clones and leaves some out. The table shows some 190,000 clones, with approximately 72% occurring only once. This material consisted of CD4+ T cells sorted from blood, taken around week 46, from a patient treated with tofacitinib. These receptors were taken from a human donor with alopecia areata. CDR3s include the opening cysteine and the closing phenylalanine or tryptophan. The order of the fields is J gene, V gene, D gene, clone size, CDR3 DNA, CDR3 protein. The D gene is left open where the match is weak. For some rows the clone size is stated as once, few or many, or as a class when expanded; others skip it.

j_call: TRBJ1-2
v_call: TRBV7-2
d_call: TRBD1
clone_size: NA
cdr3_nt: TGTGCCAGCAGCTCGACGGCGTCGACAGGGGGAGGCTACACCTTC
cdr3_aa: CASSSTASTGGGYTF

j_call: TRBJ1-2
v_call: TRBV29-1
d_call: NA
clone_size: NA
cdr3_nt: TGCAGCATCTGGACACTCGGCTACACCTTC
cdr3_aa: CSIWTLGYTF

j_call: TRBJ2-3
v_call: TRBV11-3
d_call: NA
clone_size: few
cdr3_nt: TGTGCCAGCAGCTCTGCAGGGGGGACTAGCACAGATACGCAGTATTTT
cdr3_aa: CASSSAGGTSTDTQYF

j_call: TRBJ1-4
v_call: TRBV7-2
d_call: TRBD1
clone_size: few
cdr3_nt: TGTGCCAGCAGCCCAGGGGGTGCCAATGAAAAACTGTTTTTT
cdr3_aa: CASSPGGANEKLFF

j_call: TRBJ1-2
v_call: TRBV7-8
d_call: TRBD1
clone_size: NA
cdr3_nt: TGTGCCAGCAGCTCCTTCCGGGACAGGGTTGGCTACACCTTC
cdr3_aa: CASSSFRDRVGYTF

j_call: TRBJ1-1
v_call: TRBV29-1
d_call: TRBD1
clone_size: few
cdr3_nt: TGCAGTGGACAGGGGAACACTGAAGCTTTCTTT
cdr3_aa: CSGQGNTEAFF

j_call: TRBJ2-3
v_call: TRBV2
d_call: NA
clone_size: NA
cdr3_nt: TGTGCCAGCAGTGCCGGGACACGCCTCACAGATACGCAGTATTTT
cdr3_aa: CASSAGTRLTDTQYF

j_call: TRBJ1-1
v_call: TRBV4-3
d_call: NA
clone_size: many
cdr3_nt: TGCGCCAGCAGCCAAGATATCCCCTCCTCGGGGGGGTCGAACACTGAAGCTTTCTTT
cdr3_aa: CASSQDIPSSGGSNTEAFF

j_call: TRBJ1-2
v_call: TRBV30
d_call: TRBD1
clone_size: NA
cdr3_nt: TGTGCCTGGAAAATCGATCAGGGGGCTCATGGCTACACCTTC
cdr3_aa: CAWKIDQGAHGYTF

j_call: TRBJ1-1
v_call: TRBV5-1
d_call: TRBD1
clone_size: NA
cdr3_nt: TGCGCCAGCAGCTTGGCGACAGGGGGCCCCACTGAAGCTTTCTTT
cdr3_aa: CASSLATGGPTEAFF

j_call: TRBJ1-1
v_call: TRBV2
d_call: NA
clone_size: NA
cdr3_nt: TGTGCCAGCAAGCGGGAAAATTTGAACACTGAAGCTTTCTTT
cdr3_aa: CASKRENLNTEAFF

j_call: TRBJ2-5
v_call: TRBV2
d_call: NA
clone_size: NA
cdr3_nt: TGTGCCAGCAGTTGGGGGGGCCCTGAGACCCAGTACTTC
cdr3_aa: CASSWGGPETQYF

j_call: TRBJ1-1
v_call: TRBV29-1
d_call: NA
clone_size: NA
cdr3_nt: TGCAGCGTTCCTGACAGGATGGGTGAAGCTTTCTTT
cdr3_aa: CSVPDRMGEAFF

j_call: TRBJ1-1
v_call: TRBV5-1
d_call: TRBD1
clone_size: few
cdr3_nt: TGCGCCAGCAGCTTAACCGGACAGGGGGCCTCTGAAGCTTTCTTT
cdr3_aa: CASSLTGQGASEAFF

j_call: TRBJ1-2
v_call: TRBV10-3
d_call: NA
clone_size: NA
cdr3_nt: TGTGCCATCAGTGAGTCGAAGAGTCTTGGCTACACCTTC
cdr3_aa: CAISESKSLGYTF

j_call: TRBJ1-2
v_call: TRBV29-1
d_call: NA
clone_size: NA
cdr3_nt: TGCAGCGGAGTGGGGGGAGACGGCTACACCTTC
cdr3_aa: CSGVGGDGYTF

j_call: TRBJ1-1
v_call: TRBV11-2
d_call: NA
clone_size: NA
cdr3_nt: TGTGCCAGCATCCGAGACAGCACGAACACTGAAGCTTTCTTT
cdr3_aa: CASIRDSTNTEAFF

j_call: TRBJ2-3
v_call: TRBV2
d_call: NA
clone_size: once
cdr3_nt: TGTGCCAGCAGTGAAACTCAGCGGGATACGCAGTATTTT
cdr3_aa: CASSETQRDTQYF

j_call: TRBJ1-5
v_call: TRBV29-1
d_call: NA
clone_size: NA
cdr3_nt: TGCAGCGTTTCCCGGGGGGGTGCTCAGCCCCAGCATTTT
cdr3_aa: CSVSRGGAQPQHF

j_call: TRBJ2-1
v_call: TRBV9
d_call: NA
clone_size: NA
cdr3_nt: TGTGCCAGCAGCGTAGTTCCCGCAGAGCAGTTCTTC
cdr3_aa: CASSVVPAEQFF

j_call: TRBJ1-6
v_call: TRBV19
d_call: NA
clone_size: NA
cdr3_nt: TGTGCCAGTAGTATTGGGTTGGATTCACCCCTCCACTTT
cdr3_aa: CASSIGLDSPLHF

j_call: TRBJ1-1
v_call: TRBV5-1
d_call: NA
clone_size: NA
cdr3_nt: TGCGCCAGCAGGGTTTCCGGGGCAGACACTGAAGCTTTCTTT
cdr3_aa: CASRVSGADTEAFF

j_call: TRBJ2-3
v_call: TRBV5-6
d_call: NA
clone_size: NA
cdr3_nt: TGTGCCAGCAGCTTGAACTGGGCAGATACGCAGTATTTT
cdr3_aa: CASSLNWADTQYF

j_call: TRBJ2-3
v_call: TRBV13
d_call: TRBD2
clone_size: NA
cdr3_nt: TGTGCCAGCAGCCCGGGACTAGCGGGGGTAGATACGCAGTATTTT
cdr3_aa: CASSPGLAGVDTQYF

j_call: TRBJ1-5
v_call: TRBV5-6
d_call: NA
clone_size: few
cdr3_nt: TGTGCCAGCAGCTTGTCGGGACGGATTTATCAGCCCCAGCATTTT
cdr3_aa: CASSLSGRIYQPQHF

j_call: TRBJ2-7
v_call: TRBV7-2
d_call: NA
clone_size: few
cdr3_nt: TGTGCCAGCAGCAGTCCCTACGAGCAGTACTTC
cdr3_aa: CASSSPYEQYF

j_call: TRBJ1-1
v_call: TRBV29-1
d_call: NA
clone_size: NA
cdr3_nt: TGCAGCGTTGTCTTGGGGACGAACACTGAAGCTTTCTTT
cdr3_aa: CSVVLGTNTEAFF

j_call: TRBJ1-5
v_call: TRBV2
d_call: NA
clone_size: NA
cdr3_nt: TGTGCCAGCAGAGGGGACGTAAATCAGCCCCAGCATTTT
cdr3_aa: CASRGDVNQPQHF

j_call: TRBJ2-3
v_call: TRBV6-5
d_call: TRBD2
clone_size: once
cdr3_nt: TGTGCCAGCAGATTAGCGGGGGGGAGGACAGATACGCAGTATTTT
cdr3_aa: CASRLAGGRTDTQYF

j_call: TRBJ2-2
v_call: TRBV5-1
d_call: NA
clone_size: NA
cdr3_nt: TGCGCCAGCAGCTACCGGTTACAGCGCGCGAACACCGGGGAGCTGTTTTTT
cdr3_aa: CASSYRLQRANTGELFF

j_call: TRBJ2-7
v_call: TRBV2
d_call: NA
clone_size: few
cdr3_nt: TGTGCCAGCAGTGAAGTGACGAACGAGCAGTACTTC
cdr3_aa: CASSEVTNEQYF

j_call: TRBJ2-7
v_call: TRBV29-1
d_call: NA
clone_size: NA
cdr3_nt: TGCAGCGTTGAAGATGTCCGTAAGGGGAGGAACGAGCAGTACTTC
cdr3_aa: CSVEDVRKGRNEQYF

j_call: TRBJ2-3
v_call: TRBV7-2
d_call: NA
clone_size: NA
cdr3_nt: TGTGCCAGCAGCTTTAGGGACCCGAGGGATACGCAGTATTTT
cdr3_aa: CASSFRDPRDTQYF

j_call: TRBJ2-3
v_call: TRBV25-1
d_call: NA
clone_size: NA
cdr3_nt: TGTGCCAGCAGTGGGGGACCACGCACAGATACGCAGTATTTT
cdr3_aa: CASSGGPRTDTQYF

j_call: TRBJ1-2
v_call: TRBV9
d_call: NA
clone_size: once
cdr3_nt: TGTGCCAGCAGCCCCAGACCGAACTATGGCTACACCTTC
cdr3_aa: CASSPRPNYGYTF

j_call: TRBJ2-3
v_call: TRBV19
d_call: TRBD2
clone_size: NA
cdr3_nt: TGTGCCAGTAGTATGGGGGGGACTACAGATACGCAGTATTTT
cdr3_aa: CASSMGGTTDTQYF

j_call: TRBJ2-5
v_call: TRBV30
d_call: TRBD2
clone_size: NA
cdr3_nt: TGTGCCTGGAGCCCGTTGGGGGCGGGGGGGCGAGAGACCCAGTACTTC
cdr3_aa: CAWSPLGAGGRETQYF

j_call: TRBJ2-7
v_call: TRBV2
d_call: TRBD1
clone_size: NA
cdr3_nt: TGTGCCAGCACTCTCCGGACAGGGGTGACCTACGAGCAGTACTTC
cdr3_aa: CASTLRTGVTYEQYF

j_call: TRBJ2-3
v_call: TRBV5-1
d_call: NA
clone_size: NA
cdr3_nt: TGCGCCAGCAGGGACATAAGCACAGATACGCAGTATTTT
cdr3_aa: CASRDISTDTQYF

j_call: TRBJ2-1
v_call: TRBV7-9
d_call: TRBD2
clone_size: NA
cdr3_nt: TGTGCCAGCAGCACTGAACTAGCGGGGGCAACCAATGAGCAGTTCTTC
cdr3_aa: CASSTELAGATNEQFF

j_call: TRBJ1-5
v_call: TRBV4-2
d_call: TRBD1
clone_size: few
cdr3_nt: TGTGCCAGCAGCCAGTTATCCAGGGGGCTTAGTCAGCCCCAGCATTTT
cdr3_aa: CASSQLSRGLSQPQHF

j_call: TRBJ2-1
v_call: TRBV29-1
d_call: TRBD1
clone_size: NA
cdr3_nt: TGCAGCGCCCAGACAGGGGGATTTAAGGTCAATGAGCAGTTCTTC
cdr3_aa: CSAQTGGFKVNEQFF

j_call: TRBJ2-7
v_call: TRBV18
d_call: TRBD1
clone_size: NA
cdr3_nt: TGTGCCAGCTCACCTAACATAGGGACAGGCATCGAGCAGTACTTC
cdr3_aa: CASSPNIGTGIEQYF

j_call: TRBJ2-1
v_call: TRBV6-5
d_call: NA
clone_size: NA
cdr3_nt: TGTGCCAGCAGACGAAACAGGGATTCCCACAATGAGCAGTTCTTC
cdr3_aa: CASRRNRDSHNEQFF

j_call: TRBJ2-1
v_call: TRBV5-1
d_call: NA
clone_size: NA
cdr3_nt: TGCGCCAGCAGCTTGGGGCCGACGGGAATCAGGGGGCAGTTCTTC
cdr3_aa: CASSLGPTGIRGQFF

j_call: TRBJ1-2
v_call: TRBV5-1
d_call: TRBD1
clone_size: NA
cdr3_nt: TGCGCCAGCAGCTCTGACAGGGTGGGCGGCTACACCTTC
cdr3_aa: CASSSDRVGGYTF

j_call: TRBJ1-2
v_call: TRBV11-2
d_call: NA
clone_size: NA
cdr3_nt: TGTGCCAGCAGCTTAGATCAGGGGCAGGAACACTTC
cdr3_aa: CASSLDQGQEHF

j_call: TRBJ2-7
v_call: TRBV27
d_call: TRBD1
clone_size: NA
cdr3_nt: TGTGCCAGCAGTTTACGGGCAGGGGGCGAGCAGTACTTC
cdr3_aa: CASSLRAGGEQYF

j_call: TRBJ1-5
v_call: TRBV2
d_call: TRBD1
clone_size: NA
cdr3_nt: TGTGCCAGCGGAGGGACAGGGAATCAGCCCCAGCATTTT
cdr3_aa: CASGGTGNQPQHF

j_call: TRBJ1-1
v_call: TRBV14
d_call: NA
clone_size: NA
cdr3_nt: TGTGCCAGCAGCCAAGGACCCTACACTGAAGCTTTCTTT
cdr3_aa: CASSQGPYTEAFF

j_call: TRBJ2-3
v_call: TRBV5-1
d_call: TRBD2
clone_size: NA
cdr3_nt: TGCGCCAGCAACATGAGAACTAGCGGGACTAGCACAGATACGCAGTATTTT
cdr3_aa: CASNMRTSGTSTDTQYF

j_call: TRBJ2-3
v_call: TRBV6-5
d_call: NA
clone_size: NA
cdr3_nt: TGTGCCAGCAGTTACGACCTGCCACCCCCGCAGTATTTT
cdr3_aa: CASSYDLPPPQYF

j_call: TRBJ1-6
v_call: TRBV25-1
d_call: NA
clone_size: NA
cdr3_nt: TGTGCCAGCAGTGTAACAGGGTTAGATTCACCCCTCCACTTT
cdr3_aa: CASSVTGLDSPLHF

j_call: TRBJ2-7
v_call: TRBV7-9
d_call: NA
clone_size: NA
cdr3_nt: TGTGCCAGCAGCTTTACAGATAGGAGCTCCTACGAGCAGTACTTC
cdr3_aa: CASSFTDRSSYEQYF

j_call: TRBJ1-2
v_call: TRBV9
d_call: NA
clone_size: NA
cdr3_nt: TGTGCCAGCACAGAGGCCGATTCCTATGGCTACACCTTC
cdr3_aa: CASTEADSYGYTF

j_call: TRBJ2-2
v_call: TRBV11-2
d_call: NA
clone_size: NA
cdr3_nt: TGTGCCAGCAGCCCTGGCGTCGGGGAGCTGTTTTTT
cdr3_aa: CASSPGVGELFF

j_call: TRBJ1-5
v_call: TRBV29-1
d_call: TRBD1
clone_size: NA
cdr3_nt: TGCAGCGTGGGACAGGGGGATCAGCCCCAGCATTTT
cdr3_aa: CSVGQGDQPQHF

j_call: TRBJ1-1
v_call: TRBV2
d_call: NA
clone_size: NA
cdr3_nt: TGTGCCAGCAGTGAAGCCCGGGTGCGGCAAGGTTTTCAAGCTTTCTTT
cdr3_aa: CASSEARVRQGFQAFF

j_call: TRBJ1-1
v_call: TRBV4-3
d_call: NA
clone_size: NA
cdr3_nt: TGCGCCAGCAGCCAAGACAGTCGTTATGAAGCTTTCTTT
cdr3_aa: CASSQDSRYEAFF